This entry is about one T cell receptor (beta chain). The antigen remains undetermined. The entry originates in a study of CD8 T cells in ankylosing spondylitis. Whole-study results and caveats: A motif in TCR beta, a set of about 8 highly homologous variants, appeared characteristic of ankylosing spondylitis blood.

TCRdb re-called the 5' RACE reads with MiXCR, one entry per CDR3 protein. In the table there are over 400,000 distinct CDR3 sequences, around 26% of which are singletons. CDR1 is LGHDT and CDR2 is YNNKEL in the germline V gene (reference sequence). The CDR3 sequence is 15 residues long. Between the trimmed V and J ends, which lost 2 bases and 8 bases, there was a span of 16 bases. What was sequenced was blood, either unsorted or a sorted T cell fraction (not recorded which). The V call is TRBV3-1, the J call TRBJ2-1; D not resolved. This TCR came from a male donor with ankylosing spondylitis. The CDR3 region is CASSQILQRSYEQFF. The CDR3 bases are TGTGCCAGCAGCCAAATTCTCCAGAGATCCTATGAGCAGTTCTTC.